The present T cell receptor (beta chain) was sequenced within a study of identical twins. Findings and limits, study-wide: Among beta out-of-frame sequences, excess sharing between twins appeared weaker.

The CDR3 has 17 amino acids. The germline gives CDR1 SGHRS, CDR2 YFSETQ. Deletions cut 4 bases from V and 5 bases from J, with 23 bases between. TCRdb called the 5' RACE reads again in MiXCR, with one record for every CDR3 protein. This table holds 200,000 to 250,000 distinct CDR3 sequences, over 5.5% found once. Many counts were recorded for this clonotype. Its antigen is as yet unknown. Separately, the same data were catalogued under a study of T cells expressing NK-cell markers. From that paper: In a group of about six donors, dominant NKG2C+ clonotypes represented 1.0-7.0% of CD8+ T cells. Several donors' CD3+CD56-NKG2C+ cells were dominated by the same clonotypes.

The chain joins TRBV5-1 to TRBJ2-3; the D gene is possibly TRBD1 (6 bases). Sequences were obtained from CD8+ T cells sorted from blood. The receptor was isolated from a woman aged 18-29 years in good health. As DNA, the CDR3 is TGCGCCAGCAGCCCGAAATACAGGGTCGGGCCAGGAGATACGCAGTATTTT. This codes for CASSPKYRVGPGDTQYF.